This TCR beta chain was documented in a study of blood T cell repertoires in COVID-19. As for the study in general: Nucleic acid was either cDNA or gDNA, and it came from T cells, B-cell-depleted T cells, or PBMCs.

Method: immunoSEQ multiplex PCR; TCRdb's copy keeps in-frame clones and lacks some. This sample has around 49,000 clones, with around 86% found just once. The sample consisted of peripheral blood. This TCR was sampled from a woman over 75 with COVID-19, enrolled during active disease.

The chain's CDR3 is CASSTPDSPNTEAFF. Written as DNA, the CDR3 is TGTGCCAGCAGTACTCCCGACAGTCCGAACACTGAAGCTTTCTTT. The chain joins TRBV28 to TRBJ1-1; a possible D gene is TRBD1 (5 bases). The germline gives CDR1 MDHEN, CDR2 SYDVKM. This CDR3 contains 15 residues. Trimming removed 5 bases at V and 1 base at J, with 14 bases between. The full variable domain, with the rest looked up from reference TRBV28 and TRBJ1-1, is DVKVTQSSRYLVKRTGEKVFLECVQDMDHENMFWYRQDPGLGLRLIYFSYDVKMKEKGDIPEGYSVSREKKERFSLILESASTNQTSMYLCASSTPDSPNTEAFFGQGTRLTVV.